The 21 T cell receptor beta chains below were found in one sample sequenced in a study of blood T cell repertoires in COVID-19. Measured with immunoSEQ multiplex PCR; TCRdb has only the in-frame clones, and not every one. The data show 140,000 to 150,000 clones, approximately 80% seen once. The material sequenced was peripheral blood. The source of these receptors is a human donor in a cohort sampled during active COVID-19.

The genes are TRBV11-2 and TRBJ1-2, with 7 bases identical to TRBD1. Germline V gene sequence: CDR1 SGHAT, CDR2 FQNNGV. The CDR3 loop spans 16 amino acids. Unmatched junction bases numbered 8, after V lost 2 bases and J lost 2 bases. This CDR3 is CASSLRDRAENYGYTF. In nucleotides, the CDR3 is TGTGCCAGCAGCTTACGCGACAGGGCGGAAAACTATGGCTACACCTTC.

The CDR3 DNA follows: TGTGCCAGCAGACCCAGGGGATCGGACACTGAAGCTTTCTTT. Amino acid sequence: CASRPRGSDTEAFF. This rearrangement joins TRBV7-9 to TRBJ1-1, with D perhaps TRBD1 (6 bases). Trimming cost V 6 bases and J 3 bases, with 14 bases left between them. This CDR3 is 14 amino acids long. Germline CDR1 is SEHNR and CDR2 is FQNEAQ (reference sequence).

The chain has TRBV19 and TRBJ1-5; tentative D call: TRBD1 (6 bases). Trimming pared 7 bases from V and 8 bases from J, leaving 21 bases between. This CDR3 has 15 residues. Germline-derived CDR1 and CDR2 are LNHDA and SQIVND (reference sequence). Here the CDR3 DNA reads TGTGCCAGTACGACCCGGGACACGGTTAATGAGCCCCAGCATTTT. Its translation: CASTTRDTVNEPQHF.

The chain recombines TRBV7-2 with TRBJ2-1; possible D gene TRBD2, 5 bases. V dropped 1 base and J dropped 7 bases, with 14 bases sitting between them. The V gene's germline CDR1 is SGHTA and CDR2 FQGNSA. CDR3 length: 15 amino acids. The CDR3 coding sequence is TGTGCCAGCAGCTTAGAAGGGCTAGCTTTTAATGAGCAGTTCTTC. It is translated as CASSLEGLAFNEQFF.

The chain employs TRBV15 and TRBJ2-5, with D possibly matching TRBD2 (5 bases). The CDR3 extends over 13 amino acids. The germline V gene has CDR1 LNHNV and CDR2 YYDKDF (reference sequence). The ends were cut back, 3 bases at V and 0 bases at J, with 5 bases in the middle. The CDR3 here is CATSRDYQETQYF. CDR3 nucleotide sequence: TGTGCCACCAGCAGGGACTACCAAGAGACCCAGTACTTC.

The chain's CDR3 is CASSLGRQQETQYF. CDR3 nucleotide sequence: TGCGCCAGCAGCTTGGGTCGACAGCAAGAGACCCAGTACTTC. The chain combines TRBV5-1 with TRBJ2-5; maybe TRBD1 (5 bases). Trimming left V 0 bases short and J 2 bases short, with 8 bases between. CDR1 and CDR2 from the germline V gene are SGHRS and YFSETQ. The CDR3 loop spans 14 amino acids.

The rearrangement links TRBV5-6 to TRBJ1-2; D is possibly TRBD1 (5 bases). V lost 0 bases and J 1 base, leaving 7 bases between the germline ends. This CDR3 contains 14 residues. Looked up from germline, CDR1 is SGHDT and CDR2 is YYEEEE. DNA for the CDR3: TGTGCCAGCAGCTTGGATCAGGGTAACTATGGCTACACCTTC. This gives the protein CASSLDQGNYGYTF.

In DNA, the CDR3 is TGTGCCAGCAGCAAAGTGGGCCTACGCGGGAGAGACGAGGAGACCCAGTACTTC. Protein sequence: CASSKVGLRGRDEETQYF. The chain links TRBV21-1 to TRBJ2-5; TRBD2 is the table's D call, not checked against the DNA. TRBV21-1 is a listed pseudogene. This CDR3 is 18 amino acids long.

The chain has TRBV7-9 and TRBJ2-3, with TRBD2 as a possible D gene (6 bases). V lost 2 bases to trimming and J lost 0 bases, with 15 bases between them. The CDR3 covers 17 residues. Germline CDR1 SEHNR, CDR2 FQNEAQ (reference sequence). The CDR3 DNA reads TGTGCCAGCAGCTTATGGGGAAGCGGGTCTAGCACAGATACGCAGTATTTT. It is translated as CASSLWGSGSSTDTQYF.

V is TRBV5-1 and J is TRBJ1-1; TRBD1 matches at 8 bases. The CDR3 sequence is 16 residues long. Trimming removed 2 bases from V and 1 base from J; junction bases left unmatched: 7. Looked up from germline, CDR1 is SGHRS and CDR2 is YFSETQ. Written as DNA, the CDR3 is TGCGCCAGCAGCTTCCCAAGACAGGGGAAGAACACTGAAGCTTTCTTT. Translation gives CASSFPRQGKNTEAFF. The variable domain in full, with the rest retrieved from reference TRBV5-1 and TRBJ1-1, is KAGVTQTPRYLIKTRGQQVTLSCSPISGHRSVSWYQQTPGQGLQFLFEYFSETQRNKGNFPGRFSGRQFSNSRSEMNVSTLELGDSALYLCASSFPRQGKNTEAFFGQGTRLTVV.

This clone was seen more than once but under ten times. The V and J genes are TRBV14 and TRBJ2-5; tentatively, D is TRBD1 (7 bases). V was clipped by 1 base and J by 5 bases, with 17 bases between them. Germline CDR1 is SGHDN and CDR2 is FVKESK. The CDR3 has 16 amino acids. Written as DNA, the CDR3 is TGTGCCAGCAGCCAAGGAAGGGCGGGACAGCGCGAGACCCAGTACTTC. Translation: CASSQGRAGQRETQYF.

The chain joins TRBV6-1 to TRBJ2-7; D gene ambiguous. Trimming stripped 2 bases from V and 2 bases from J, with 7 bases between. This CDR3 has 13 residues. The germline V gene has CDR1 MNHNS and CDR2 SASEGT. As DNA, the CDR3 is TGTGCCAGCAGTGAACAACAAACCTACGAGCAGTACGTC. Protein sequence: CASSEQQTYEQYV.

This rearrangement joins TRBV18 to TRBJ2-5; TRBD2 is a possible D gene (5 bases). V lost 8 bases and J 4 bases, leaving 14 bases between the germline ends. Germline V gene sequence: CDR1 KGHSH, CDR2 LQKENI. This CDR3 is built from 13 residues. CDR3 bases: TGTGCCAGCCCTGTACCCCGGGGAGAGACCCAGTACTTC. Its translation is CASPVPRGETQYF.

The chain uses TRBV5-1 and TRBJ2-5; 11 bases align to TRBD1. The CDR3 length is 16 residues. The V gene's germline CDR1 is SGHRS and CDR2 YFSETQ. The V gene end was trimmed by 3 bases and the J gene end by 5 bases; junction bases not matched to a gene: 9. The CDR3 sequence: CASSYLGTGGRETQYF. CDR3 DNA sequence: TGCGCCAGCAGCTACCTCGGGACAGGGGGACGGGAGACCCAGTACTTC.

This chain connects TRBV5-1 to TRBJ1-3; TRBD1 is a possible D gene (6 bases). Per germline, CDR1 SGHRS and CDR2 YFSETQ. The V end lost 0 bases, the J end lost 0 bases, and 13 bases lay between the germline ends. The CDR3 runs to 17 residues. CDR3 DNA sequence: TGCGCCAGCAGCTTGGTCGGGGGGCCAAGCTCTGGAAACACCATATATTTT. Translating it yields CASSLVGGPSSGNTIYF.

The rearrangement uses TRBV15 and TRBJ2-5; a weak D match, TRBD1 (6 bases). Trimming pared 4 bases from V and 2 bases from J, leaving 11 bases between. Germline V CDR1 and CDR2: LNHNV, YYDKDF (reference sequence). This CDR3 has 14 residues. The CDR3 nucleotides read TGTGCCACCAGCATAAACAGGGTACAAGAGACCCAGTACTTC. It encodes CATSINRVQETQYF. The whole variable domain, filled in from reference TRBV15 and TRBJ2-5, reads DAMVIQNPRYQVTQFGKPVTLSCSQTLNHNVMYWYQQKSSQAPKLLFHYYDKDFNNEADTPDNFQSRRPNTSFCFLDIRSPGLGDTAMYLCATSINRVQETQYFGPGTRLLVL.

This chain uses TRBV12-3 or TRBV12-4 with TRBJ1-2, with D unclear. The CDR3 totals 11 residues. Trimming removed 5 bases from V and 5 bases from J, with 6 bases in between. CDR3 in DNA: TGTGCCAGCAGTGGCCCGTATGGCTACACCTTC. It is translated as CASSGPYGYTF.

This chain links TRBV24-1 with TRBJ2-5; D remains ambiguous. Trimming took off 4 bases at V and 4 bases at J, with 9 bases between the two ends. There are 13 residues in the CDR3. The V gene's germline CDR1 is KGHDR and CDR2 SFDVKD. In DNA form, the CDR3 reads TGTGCCACCAGTGACAGGTTTGTAGAGACCCAGTACTTC. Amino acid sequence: CATSDRFVETQYF.

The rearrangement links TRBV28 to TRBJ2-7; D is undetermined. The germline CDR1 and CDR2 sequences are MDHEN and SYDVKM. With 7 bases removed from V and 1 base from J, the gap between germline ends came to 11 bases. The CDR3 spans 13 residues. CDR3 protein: CASTYRVSYEQYF. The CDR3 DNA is TGTGCCAGCACTTACAGAGTTTCCTACGAGCAGTACTTC.

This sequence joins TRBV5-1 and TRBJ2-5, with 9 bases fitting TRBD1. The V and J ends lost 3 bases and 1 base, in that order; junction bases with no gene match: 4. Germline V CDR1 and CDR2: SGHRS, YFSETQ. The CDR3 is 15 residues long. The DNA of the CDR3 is TGCGCCAGCAGCTCCCCGGGACAGGGCCAAGAGACCCAGTACTTC. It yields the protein CASSSPGQGQETQYF.

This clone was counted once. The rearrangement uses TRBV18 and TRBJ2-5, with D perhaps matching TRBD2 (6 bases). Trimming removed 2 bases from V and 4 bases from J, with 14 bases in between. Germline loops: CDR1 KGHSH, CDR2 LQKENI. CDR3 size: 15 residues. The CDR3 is CASSPDPWGGETQYF. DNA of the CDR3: TGTGCCAGCTCACCAGACCCCTGGGGAGGAGAGACCCAGTACTTC. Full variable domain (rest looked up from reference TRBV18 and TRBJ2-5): NAGVMQNPRHLVRRRGQEARLRCSPMKGHSHVYWYRQLPEEGLKFMVYLQKENIIDESGMPKERFSAEFPKEGPSILRIQQVVRGDSAAYFCASSPDPWGGETQYFGPGTRLLVL.